This T cell receptor (beta chain) was recovered during a study of beta chain features in type 1 diabetes. Expressed TCRB transcripts were sequenced because the entire RNA isolate underwent reverse transcription. Repertoires were generated with immunoSEQ multiplex PCR, while TCRdb's copy carries only in-frame clones and drops some. The sample includes 600,000 to 700,000 clones, under 15% of them seen just once. The length of the CDR3 is 11 residues. The V gene's germline CDR1 is GTSNPN and CDR2 SVGIG (reference sequence). V was clipped by 5 bases and J by 6 bases, with 7 bases between them. General study points: A moderate, significant TCRB CDR3 shortening appeared in type 1 diabetes across four CD4+ subsets.

About this clone itself: The antigen remains undetermined.

The chain joins TRBV30 to TRBJ2-2; D unresolved. The source material was naive CD4+ T cells from blood. The source is a man aged 25 to 45 with type 1 diabetes. For the CDR3, the DNA is TGTGCCTGGTTGGGCGCCGGGGAGCTGTTTTTT. Translation: CAWLGAGELFF. The variable domain in full, completed from reference TRBV30 and TRBJ2-2, reads SQTIHQWPATLVQPVGSPLSLECTVEGTSNPNLYWYRQAAGRGLQLLFYSVGIGQISSEVPQNLSASRPQDRQFILSSKKLLLSDSGFYLCAWLGAGELFFGEGSRLTVL.